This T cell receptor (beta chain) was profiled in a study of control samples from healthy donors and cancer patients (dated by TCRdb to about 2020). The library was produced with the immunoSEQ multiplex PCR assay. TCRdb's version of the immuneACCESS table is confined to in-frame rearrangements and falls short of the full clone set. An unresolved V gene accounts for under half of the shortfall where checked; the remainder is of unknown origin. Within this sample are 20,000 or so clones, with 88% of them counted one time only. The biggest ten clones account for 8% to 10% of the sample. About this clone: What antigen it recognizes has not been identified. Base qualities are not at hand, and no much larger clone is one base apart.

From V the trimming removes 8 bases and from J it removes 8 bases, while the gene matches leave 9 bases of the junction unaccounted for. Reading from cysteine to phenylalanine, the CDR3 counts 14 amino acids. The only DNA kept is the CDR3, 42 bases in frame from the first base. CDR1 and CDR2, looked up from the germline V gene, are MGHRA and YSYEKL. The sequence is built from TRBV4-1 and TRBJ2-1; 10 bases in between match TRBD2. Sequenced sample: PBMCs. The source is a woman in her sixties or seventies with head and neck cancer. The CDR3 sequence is CASSIELAGYEQFF. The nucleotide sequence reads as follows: TGCGCCAGCTCTATTGAACTAGCGGGGTATGAGCAGTTCTTC.